This T cell receptor (beta chain) was recovered during a study of long-term antiretroviral therapy in people with HIV. Study results and caveats: Increased diversity was seen after ART, yet it remained lower than in transplant donor controls. Information pertaining to ART adherence, viral resistance or therapeutic modifications was not obtained.

A v3.0 immunoSEQ assay was performed at survey level. The assay was immunoSEQ multiplex PCR, and TCRdb's table has in-frame clones only and misses some. The data contain fewer than 35,000 clones, about 81% of them singletons. A note on this clone: Its antigen is still unknown.

For each donor, at least one pre-ART and at least two post-ART PBMC samples were available. The clonotype comes from a man aged 45 to 65 with HIV. The sequences come from unsorted PBMCs, collected 2.9 years after starting antiretroviral therapy.

CDR3 DNA sequence: TGTGCCAGCACCCTTAGTGGGGGGCGTGAGCAGTTCTTC. Its translation: CASTLSGGREQFF. This sequence joins TRBV27 and TRBJ2-1; tentatively, D is TRBD1 or TRBD2 (6 bases each). V was cut by 7 bases and J by 9 bases, with 16 bases left in between. Germline loops: CDR1 MNHEY, CDR2 SMNVEV (reference sequence). The CDR3 loop spans 13 amino acids.